This T cell receptor (beta chain) emerged from a study of blood T cell repertoires in COVID-19 (dated by TCRdb to about 2020). As for the study more broadly: Samples covering the acute and convalescent phases of COVID-19 were provided by collaborators in the United States, Italy and Spain. The material from the prospective study consisted of cDNA or gDNA derived from T cells, B-cell-depleted T cells, or PBMCs. Deeply sampled blood TCRbeta repertoires from subjects exposed to, actively infected with, or recovered from COVID-19 were included in the dataset. A freely available public database, intended as a resource for researchers studying the immune response to SARS-CoV-2, is where the repertoires were released. Samples were obtained from the ongoing ImmuneRACE study (first 160 participants) and from over 1,000 subjects provided by 6 global collaborators. A de-identified subject ID, COVID-19 status, age in years and sex were almost always included in the sample metadata. Where available, HLA class I and class II types were obtained from metadata supplied by the sample provider rather than from assay-based typing. The paper's findings and limits, for the study overall: How much clinical and demographic metadata was included differed by source and by participant, and the metadata was provided uncurated.

The CDR3 measures 18 amino acids from cysteine to phenylalanine. Solely the CDR3 DNA is kept, with 54 bases framed from the first base. CDR1 is given as MNHEY and CDR2 as SVGEGT, both from the germline V gene. The germline V and J ends show losses of 3 bases and 0 bases respectively, and no gene match explains 5 bases of the junction. Remarks on this clone: It lacks a known antigen. Base qualities are missing; no much larger clone stands one base away.

Each collaborating institution followed its own protocols to collect whole blood in K2EDTA tubes. For TCRbeta analysis, collaborators shipped samples in one of three forms: frozen whole blood, isolated PBMCs, or DNA extracted from either of those sample types. TCRbeta CDR3 regions were amplified from genomic DNA by means of the immunoSEQ Assay, a bias-controlled multiplex PCR. The authors' pipeline ran thus. Within the assay, amplification of reference gene primers was used to estimate how many nucleated cells each sample contained. To quantify the absolute abundance of each unique TCRbeta CDR3 rearrangement, sequence reads were collapsed and filtered. For each sample, productive Simpson clonality was calculated as the square root of Simpson's diversity index over productive rearrangements. This is the immuneACCESS table as TCRdb keeps it, with only in-frame sequences that have V and J called. A part of the clones is gone; compared with another copy, unresolved V genes explain less than half, and the rest is unexplained. From that table come the V and J calls and clone size; the DNA was used to work out D and trimming. The sample includes some 35,000 clones, with more than 70% observed a single time. Jointly, the top ten make up roughly 30% of the sample.

The sequence derives from a man between 65 and 85 years old with active COVID-19. Recombination linked TRBV6-2 or TRBV6-3 to TRBJ2-2, with 12 bases matching TRBD2. Source material: peripheral blood. Here the CDR3 is given as CASSYPTSGRPNTGELFF. The DNA sequence reads TGTGCCAGCAGTTATCCGACTAGCGGGAGACCGAACACCGGGGAGCTGTTTTTT.